This T cell receptor (beta chain) was documented in a study of blood T cells in healthy people across ages. The use of a sample-barcoded 5' primer and a J-beta primer mix characterized a second PCR of roughly 6 to 11 cycles. From the 5' RACE reads, TCRdb called clonotypes with MiXCR, one entry per CDR3 protein. The sample has 600,000 or so distinct CDR3 sequences, 20% to 25% seen once. This clonotype was seen only a few times. This CDR3 contains 16 residues. V was shortened by 0 bases and J by 3 bases, with 14 bases between the two germline ends. CDR1 is MNHNY, CDR2 SVGAGI, per germline (reference sequence).

The specimen was blood. This clonotype was obtained from a man between 70 and 80 years old in good health. The J gene is TRBJ1-1, the V gene TRBV6-6; TRBD1 is a possible D gene (6 bases). For the CDR3, the DNA is TGTGCCAGCAGTTACTCGAATCCCAGGGGTGACACTGAAGCTTTCTTT. Translation gives CASSYSNPRGDTEAFF.